The 12 T cell receptor beta chains in this list originate from one sample, sequenced in a study of blood T cell repertoires in COVID-19. The protocol was immunoSEQ multiplex PCR, while the TCRdb copy is restricted to in-frame clones and leaves out a portion. The sample includes some 460,000 clones, 85% to 90% of them seen just once. Material for sequencing was peripheral blood. The receptors originated from a woman in her thirties with acute or convalescent COVID-19.

The chain uses TRBV5-1 and TRBJ2-5, with TRBD2 identical over 7 bases. The CDR3 runs 13 residues. The junction had 3 bases not matched to a gene; V was cut back by 5 bases and J by 2 bases. Germline V CDR1 and CDR2: SGHRS, YFSETQ. The CDR3 region has the DNA TGCGCCAGCAGAGAAGCGGGGCAAGAGACCCAGTACTTC. It yields the protein CASREAGQETQYF. Full variable domain (rest looked up from reference TRBV5-1 and TRBJ2-5): KAGVTQTPRYLIKTRGQQVTLSCSPISGHRSVSWYQQTPGQGLQFLFEYFSETQRNKGNFPGRFSGRQFSNSRSEMNVSTLELGDSALYLCASREAGQETQYFGPGTRLLVL.

This clone was observed a single time. The chain couples TRBV5-4 to TRBJ2-7, with TRBD1 matching over 7 bases. V shed 4 bases and J 2 bases; nucleotides not matched to a gene: 12. Germline loops: CDR1 SGHNT, CDR2 YYREEE (reference sequence). The CDR3 is 16 amino acids. DNA for the CDR3: TGTGCCAGCAGCCAATCAAGGACAGGTTATCCCTACGAGCAGTACTTC. Translation gives CASSQSRTGYPYEQYF. The full variable domain, its missing parts supplied by reference TRBV5-4 and TRBJ2-7, is ETGVTQSPTHLIKTRGQQVTLRCSSQSGHNTVSWYQQALGQGPQFIFQYYREEENGRGNFPPRFSGLQFPNYSSELNVNALELDDSALYLCASSQSRTGYPYEQYFGPGTRLTVT.

J is TRBJ1-4 and V is TRBV5-1; 10 bases line up with TRBD1. This CDR3 is 16 amino acids long. The V gene end was trimmed by 4 bases and the J gene end by 5 bases; junction bases not matched to a gene: 8. The germline CDR1 and CDR2 sequences are SGHRS and YFSETQ. The CDR3 region is CASSPRAGQGNEKLFF. The CDR3 bases are TGCGCCAGCAGCCCTCGTGCGGGACAGGGGAATGAAAAACTGTTTTTT.

The J gene is TRBJ1-5, the V gene TRBV6-1; D is unclear. This CDR3 has 13 amino acids. Germline assignment: CDR1 MNHNS and CDR2 SASEGT. V dropped 1 base and J dropped 7 bases, with 8 bases sitting between them. CDR3 nucleotide sequence: TGTGCCAGCAGTGAAGTATTACAACAGCCCCAGCATTTT. Translated: CASSEVLQQPQHF.

The chain carries TRBV19 and TRBJ2-7, with D perhaps TRBD1 (5 bases). Trimming stripped 4 bases from V and 6 bases from J, with 13 bases between. CDR3 size: 13 residues. Germline V gene lookup returns CDR1 LNHDA and CDR2 SQIVND (reference sequence). CDR3 sequence: CASSTGSFVEQYF. The CDR3 DNA reads as TGTGCCAGTAGTACAGGGTCCTTTGTCGAGCAGTACTTC.

The chain is built from TRBV7-2 and TRBJ2-2, with TRBD2 matching 11 bases. Trimming cost V 6 bases and J 4 bases; bases outside gene matches: 4. CDR1 and CDR2 from the germline V gene are SGHTA and FQGNSA. This CDR3 has 15 amino acids. The CDR3 nucleotides are TGTGCCAGCAGACGTACTAGCGGGGGCACCGGGGAGCTGTTTTTT. This codes for CASRRTSGGTGELFF. Filled out from reference TRBV7-2 and TRBJ2-2, the complete variable domain reads GAGVSQSPSNKVTEKGKDVELRCDPISGHTALYWYRQSLGQGLEFLIYFQGNSAPDKSGLPSDRFSAERTGGSVSTLTIQRTQQEDSAVYLCASRRTSGGTGELFFGEGSRLTVL.

This chain uses TRBV7-9 with TRBJ1-1; D perhaps matches TRBD1 (5 bases). In germline, CDR1 is SEHNR, CDR2 FQNEAQ (reference sequence). There are 14 residues in the CDR3. Trimming removed 5 bases at V and 2 bases at J, with 12 bases between. As DNA, the CDR3 is TGTGCCAGCAGCCCTAATGGACAAAACACTGAAGCTTTCTTT. As protein: CASSPNGQNTEAFF.

The rearrangement links TRBV27 to TRBJ2-1; TRBD1 agrees at 12 bases. There are 16 residues in the CDR3. Unmatched junction bases numbered 8, after V lost 4 bases and J lost 7 bases. In germline, CDR1 is MNHEY, CDR2 SMNVEV (reference sequence). CDR3: CASSSGTGGIVNEQFF. CDR3 bases: TGTGCCAGCAGTTCCGGGACAGGGGGCATAGTTAATGAGCAGTTCTTC.

This sequence joins TRBV9 and TRBJ2-2; TRBD2 agrees at 7 bases. The V and J ends lost 3 bases and 4 bases, in that order; junction bases with no gene match: 12. The CDR3 length is 17 residues. Germline lookup yields CDR1 SGDLS and CDR2 YYNGEE. In nucleotides, the CDR3 is TGTGCCAGCAGCGCCCAGGCGCGGGGGAGCGGCACCGGGGAGCTGTTTTTT. Translation gives CASSAQARGSGTGELFF.

The chain carries TRBV5-4 and TRBJ1-2; TRBD1 matches 8 bases. There are 14 residues in the CDR3. J gave up 8 bases and V 4 bases, and 10 bases lay outside the gene matches. CDR1 and CDR2 (germline): SGHNT, YYREEE (reference sequence). This CDR3 is CASSRPQGAVGYTF. For the CDR3, the DNA is TGTGCCAGCAGCCGCCCCCAGGGGGCAGTGGGCTACACCTTC.

The CDR3 loop reads CASSPTSGNYGYTF. CDR3 nucleotides: TGTGCCAGCAGTCCCACCTCGGGGAACTATGGCTACACCTTC. This chain uses TRBV27 with TRBJ1-2; D remains unclear. Germline V gene lookup returns CDR1 MNHEY and CDR2 SMNVEV (reference sequence). CDR3 length equals 14 residues. The V end was cut by 5 bases, the J end by 2 bases, with 12 bases between.

This chain links TRBV4-1 with TRBJ1-1, with 7 bases matching TRBD1. Trimming removed 1 base from V and 5 bases from J; junction bases left unmatched: 7. CDR3 length equals 15 residues. Germline loops: CDR1 MGHRA, CDR2 YSYEKL. The CDR3 protein is CASSQVDRVGTEAFF. The CDR3 DNA reads as TGCGCCAGCAGCCAAGTTGACAGGGTGGGGACTGAAGCTTTCTTT.